This T cell receptor (beta chain) came from a study of T cell repertoires in cytomegalovirus infection. Study summary: The authors relied on CMV epitopes, both recently identified HLA-C-restricted and well-studied HLA-B-restricted. The public TCR beta signatures pointed to both CMV infection and matching HLA type. Broader study findings: Ex vivo, HLA-C-restricted CMV-specific TCR beta clonotypes prevailed over the rest of the response. Cumulative frequency (of public TCR beta family members) identified carriers of CMV plus the relevant HLA.

MiXCR, applied by TCRdb to the reads, yields one record per CDR3 protein. The sample includes approximately 730,000 distinct CDR3 sequences, roughly 33% of them seen just once. A remark on this clonotype: Its antigen is as yet unknown.

The CDR3 is 15 amino acids. V was pared by 5 bases and J by 2 bases, with 15 bases between. CDR1 and CDR2 (germline): SEHNR, FQNEAQ (reference sequence). The sequence was obtained from a human donor in good health (CMV status not recorded). Some clones in this sample may be carry-over from other donors' samples. The sequences come from cultured PBMCs, collected from culture after CMV antigen stimulation. The rearrangement joins TRBV7-9 to TRBJ2-5; maybe TRBD1 (6 bases). CDR3 protein: CASSLGTPSQETQYF. The CDR3 bases are TGTGCCAGCAGCCTAGGGACACCAAGTCAAGAGACCCAGTACTTC.